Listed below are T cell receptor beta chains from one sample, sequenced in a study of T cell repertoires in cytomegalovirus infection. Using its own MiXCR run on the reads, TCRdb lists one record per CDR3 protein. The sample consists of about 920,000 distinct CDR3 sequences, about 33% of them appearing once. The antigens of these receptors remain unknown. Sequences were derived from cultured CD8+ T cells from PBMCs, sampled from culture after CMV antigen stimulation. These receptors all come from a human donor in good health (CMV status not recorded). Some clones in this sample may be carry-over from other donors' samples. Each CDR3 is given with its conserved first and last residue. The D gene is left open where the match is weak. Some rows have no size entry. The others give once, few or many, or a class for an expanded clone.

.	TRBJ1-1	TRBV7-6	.	CASSSPEDGMNTEAFF	TGTGCCAGCAGCTCCCCGGAAGACGGCATGAACACTGAAGCTTTCTTT
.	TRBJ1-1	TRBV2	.	CASREDSGDEAFF	TGTGCCAGCAGAGAGGACAGTGGGGATGAAGCTTTCTTT
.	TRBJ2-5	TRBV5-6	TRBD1	CASSFTRDRSKETQYF	TGTGCCAGCAGCTTCACCCGGGACAGGAGTAAAGAGACCCAGTACTTC
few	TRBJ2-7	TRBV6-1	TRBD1	CASSSGQGGLYEQYF	TGTGCCAGCAGTTCCGGACAGGGTGGTCTCTACGAGCAGTACTTC
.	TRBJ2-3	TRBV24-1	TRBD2	CATSDPSGGDTDTQYF	TGTGCCACCAGTGACCCGAGCGGGGGGGATACAGATACGCAGTATTTT
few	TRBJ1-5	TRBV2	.	CASSENGSNQPQHF	TGTGCCAGCAGTGAGAACGGTAGCAATCAGCCCCAGCATTTT
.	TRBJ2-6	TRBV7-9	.	CASSHSLAGANVLTF	TGTGCCAGCAGTCATAGTTTAGCTGGGGCCAACGTCCTGACTTTC
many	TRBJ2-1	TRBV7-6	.	CASSSSFSYNEQFF	TGTGCCAGCAGCTCTAGTTTCTCCTACAATGAGCAGTTCTTC
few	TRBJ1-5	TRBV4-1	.	CASSHTDGQPQHF	TGCGCCAGCAGCCATACCGACGGTCAGCCCCAGCATTTT
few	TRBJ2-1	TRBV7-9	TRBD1	CASSTPRSGGSYNEQFF	TGTGCCAGCAGCACCCCGCGTTCAGGGGGCTCCTACAATGAGCAGTTCTTC
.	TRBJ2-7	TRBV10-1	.	CASSGGTHGSYEQYF	TGCGCCAGCAGTGGGGGGACACACGGCTCCTACGAGCAGTACTTC
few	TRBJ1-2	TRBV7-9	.	CASSPGEGDGYTF	TGTGCCAGCAGCCCAGGGGAGGGCGATGGCTACACCTTC
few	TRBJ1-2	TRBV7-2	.	CASSFDPGYTF	TGTGCCAGCAGCTTTGACCCGGGCTACACCTTC
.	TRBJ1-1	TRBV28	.	CATSMTVGDTEAFF	TGTGCCACTTCCATGACCGTGGGGGACACTGAAGCTTTCTTT
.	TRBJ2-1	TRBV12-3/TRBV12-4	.	CASTFVLGGNEQFF	TGTGCCAGCACTTTCGTCCTGGGGGGCAATGAGCAGTTCTTC
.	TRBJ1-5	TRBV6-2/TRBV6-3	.	CASSYSLPGEKSNQPQHF	TGTGCCAGCAGTTACTCGTTGCCAGGGGAGAAGAGCAATCAGCCCCAGCATTTT
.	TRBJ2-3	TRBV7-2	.	CANSFGGQMGGDTQYF	TGTGCCAACAGCTTTGGGGGACAGATGGGAGGAGATACACAGTATTTT
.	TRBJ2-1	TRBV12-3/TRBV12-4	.	CASSPGTGFHNEQFF	TGTGCCAGCAGTCCCGGGACTGGATTCCACAATGAGCAGTTCTTC
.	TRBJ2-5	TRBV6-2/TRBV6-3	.	CASSYPQVRETQYF	TGTGCCAGCAGTTACCCACAGGTGCGAGAGACCCAGTACTTC
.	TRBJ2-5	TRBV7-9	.	CAGSLRYQETQYF	TGTGCCGGCAGCTTAAGATATCAAGAGACCCAGTACTTC
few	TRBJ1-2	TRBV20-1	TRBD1	CSAIVGGASYGYTF	TGCAGTGCTATAGTAGGGGGCGCGTCCTATGGCTACACCTTC
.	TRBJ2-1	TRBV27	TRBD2	CASISGGGEQFF	TGTGCCAGTATTAGCGGGGGGGGTGAGCAGTTCTTC
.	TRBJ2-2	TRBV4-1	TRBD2	CASSQDSYGLAGGNTGELFF	TGCGCCAGCAGCCAAGATAGTTACGGACTAGCGGGGGGGAACACCGGGGAGCTGTTTTTT
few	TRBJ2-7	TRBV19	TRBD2	CASSGGGGRAPYEQYF	TGTGCCAGTAGTGGAGGCGGGGGGAGGGCCCCCTACGAGCAGTACTTC
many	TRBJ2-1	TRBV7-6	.	CASSHDGLTNNEQFF	TGTGCCAGCAGCCACGACGGTCTGACTAACAATGAGCAGTTCTTC
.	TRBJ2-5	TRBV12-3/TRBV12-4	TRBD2	CASSFSGGDEETQYF	TGTGCCAGCAGTTTCAGCGGGGGGGACGAAGAGACCCAGTACTTC
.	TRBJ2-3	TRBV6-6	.	CASSYSPGASTDTQYF	TGTGCCAGCAGTTACTCTCCGGGGGCCAGCACAGATACGCAGTATTTT
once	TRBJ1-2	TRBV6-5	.	CASTPTVNYGYTF	TGTGCCAGCACCCCGACAGTCAACTATGGCTACACCTTC
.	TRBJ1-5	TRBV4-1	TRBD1	CASSLLQGQPQHF	TGCGCCAGCAGCCTTCTACAGGGGCAGCCCCAGCATTTT
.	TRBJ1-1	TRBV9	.	CASSVDYPFTEAFF	TGTGCCAGCAGCGTAGATTACCCTTTCACTGAAGCTTTCTTT
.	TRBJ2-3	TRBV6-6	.	CASTPGFDTQYF	TGTGCCAGCACCCCCGGATTTGATACGCAGTATTTT
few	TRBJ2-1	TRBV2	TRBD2	CASTWTSGGHNEQFF	TGTGCCAGCACCTGGACTAGCGGGGGGCACAATGAGCAGTTCTTC
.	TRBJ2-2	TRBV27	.	CASRPKGGGELFF	TGTGCCAGCAGACCAAAGGGGGGCGGGGAGCTGTTTTTT
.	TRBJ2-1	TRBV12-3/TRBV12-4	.	CAIVTEGYNEQFF	TGTGCCATCGTTACGGAGGGATACAATGAGCAGTTCTTC
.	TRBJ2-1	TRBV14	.	CASSHLDGYNEQFF	TGTGCCAGCAGCCATCTGGACGGTTACAATGAGCAGTTCTTC
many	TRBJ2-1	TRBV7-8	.	CASSLLATYNEQFF	TGTGCCAGCAGCTTGTTGGCTACGTACAATGAGCAGTTCTTC
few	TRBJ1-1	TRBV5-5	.	CASSLERTENTEAFF	TGTGCCAGCAGCTTGGAAAGGACAGAAAACACTGAAGCTTTCTTT
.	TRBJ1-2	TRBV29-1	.	CSFPGYTF	TGCAGCTTTCCTGGTTACACCTTC
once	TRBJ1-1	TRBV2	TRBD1	CAIDDRGYDSEAFF	TGTGCCATCGACGACAGGGGGTATGATAGTGAAGCTTTCTTT
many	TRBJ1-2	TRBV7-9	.	CASSLAGRGYTF	TGTGCCAGCAGCTTAGCGGGACGCGGCTACACCTTC
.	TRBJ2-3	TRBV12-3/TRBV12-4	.	CASYSRAGPSTDTQYF	TGTGCCAGCTATAGTAGGGCGGGGCCCAGCACAGATACGCAGTATTTT
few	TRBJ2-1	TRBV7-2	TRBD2	CASSSPLADPYNEQFF	TGTGCCAGCAGCTCCCCCCTAGCGGACCCTTACAATGAGCAGTTCTTC
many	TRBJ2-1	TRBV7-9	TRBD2	CASSSLAGAGYNEQFF	TGTGCCAGCAGCTCTTTAGCGGGGGCTGGTTACAATGAGCAGTTCTTC
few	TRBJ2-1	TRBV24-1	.	CATSCPPGESKNISYNEQFF	TGTGCCACCAGTTGCCCCCCTGGGGAGTCGAAAAATATCTCCTACAATGAGCAGTTCTTC
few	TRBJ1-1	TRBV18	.	CASSLEPMRVTEAFF	TGTGCCAGCTCCCTGGAACCAATGAGGGTCACTGAAGCTTTCTTT
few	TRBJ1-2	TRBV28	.	CASTLDLQGYYGYTF	TGTGCCAGCACTCTCGATTTACAGGGCTACTATGGCTACACCTTC
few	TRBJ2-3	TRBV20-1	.	CSASIRGLRTDTQYF	TGCAGTGCTAGCATCCGGGGCCTGAGGACAGATACGCAGTATTTT
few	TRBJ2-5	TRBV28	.	CASTLGGGYQETQYF	TGTGCCAGCACCCTAGGAGGGGGGTACCAAGAGACCCAGTACTTC
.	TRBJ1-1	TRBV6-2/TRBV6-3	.	CASSYSGRVPEAFF	TGTGCCAGCAGTTACTCGGGCAGGGTTCCTGAAGCTTTCTTT
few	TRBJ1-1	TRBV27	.	CASSWRGLNTEAFF	TGTGCCAGCAGTTGGAGGGGTTTGAACACTGAAGCTTTCTTT
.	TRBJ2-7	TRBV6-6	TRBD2	CASSSLAGYSYEQYF	TGTGCCAGCAGTAGTCTAGCGGGGTACTCCTACGAGCAGTACTTC
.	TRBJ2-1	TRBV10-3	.	CAITLRAAASYNEQFF	TGTGCCATCACCCTCCGGGCGGCTGCTTCCTACAATGAGCAGTTCTTC
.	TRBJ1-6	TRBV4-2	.	CASSQDGLASYNSPLHF	TGTGCCAGCAGCCAAGACGGCTTGGCCTCCTATAATTCACCCCTCCACTTT